This T cell receptor beta chain originates from a study of cytomegalovirus exposure and HLA in healthy donors (dated by TCRdb to 2016 to 2017). Turning to the overall study: According to an earlier analysis of 450 to 650 of the donors, about 179 million T cells yielded 90 million to 140 million unique TCR beta sequences and about 300 Gb of sequence data. The study used immunosequencing to profile the T cell repertoires of 600 to 850 subjects and linked those repertoires to cytomegalovirus serostatus. Class I and class II HLA loci were covered by the typing at four-digit resolution. Among 398 genotyped donors of the cohort, an average of approximately 240,000 unique TCR beta nucleotide sequences was sequenced per donor, of which 15% to 20% were non-productive. Donor age, sex, ethnicity and CMV serostatus were compiled together with the repertoire data. An early release that covered approximately 600 HLA-typed donors contained approximately 320 gigabases of sequencing data and 70 million to 100 million unique TCR sequences. An earlier analysis of about 620 of the donors applied high-throughput TCR beta sequencing to assess whether each TCR beta V gene segment acted as functional or pseudogenic. Genome-wide SNP genotypes for about 55% of the 666 donors were used in a later genetic analysis, which treated that subset as a discovery cohort. The study combined high-throughput TCR immunosequencing, statistical association of individual TCRs with disease status, and machine learning to predict cytomegalovirus infection status. The study was designed to test whether signatures of past pathogen exposure could be identified by cataloging public T cell receptors. Several DR-DQ haplotypes were treated as single units for association and clustering because of strong linkage in the cohort. In addition to the first cohort of 650 to 800 subjects, a separate validation cohort of 130 or so different subjects was used. In a later analysis, previously published TCR beta repertoires from about 670 donors were re-analyzed and high-resolution HLA genotyping was added so that TCR occurrence patterns could be studied. Typing coverage varied by locus: roughly 629-640 donors for A, B, C, DRB1 and DQB1; roughly 510 for DQA1; 606 for DPA1; around 450 for DPB1. Of the roughly 400 genotyped donors, over 65% fell in the genetic ancestry cluster associated with self-reported Caucasian donors. All discovery cohort repertoires had been generated on a single sequencing platform. The later analysis used no new phenotypic data to find candidate immune exposures, relying instead on TCR beta sequences and their occurrence across donors.

V has 7 bases trimmed and J has 3 bases trimmed; junction bases matching no gene number 9. Inclusive of the bounding cysteine and phenylalanine, the CDR3 is 14 residues long. The CDR3 DNA has 42 bases and is translated from base 1. Based on the germline V gene, the CDR1 and CDR2 sequences are SNHLY and FYNNEI. General conclusions and limits of the study: This cohort had only TCR beta chains sequenced, and the lack of alpha or paired-chain data limited which features could be detected. Sequencing depth was assumed to be roughly uniform across donors in the presence/absence analyses, though that assumption may not hold. Most TCR sequences were observed very rarely across donors, whereas some public TCRs were present in many individuals. According to a later genetic analysis, donors in an Asian-associated ancestry cluster had fewer N-insertions in productive TCRs than the approximately 670-donor mean. The authors suggested that the approach could potentially be extended to other disease states and immunological phenotypes. Immune exposure information for the cohort was limited to CMV serostatus. According to a later analysis, most CMV-associated TCR beta chains appeared to be HLA-restricted, and the HLA associations seemed to be driven largely by CMV exposure. Some IMGT-functional V segments, including TRBV6-2 and TRBV6-3, could not be told apart with the 87-base-pair reads, so those segments were excluded. Seventeen rarely observed V segments, including chromosome 9 orphons, were excluded from the earlier analysis of several hundred of the donors because counts were too low. The sequencing pipeline was judged likely to have produced a cluster of highly shared sequence variants as a technical artifact. In a later analysis, 16,951 TCR beta sequences were associated with specific HLA alleles at a false discovery rate of 0.05. A later analysis found that TCR association rates varied across HLA loci, with DRB1 alleles showing the most associated TCRs and HLA-C alleles the fewest. In a later genetic analysis, a missense DCLRE1C variant was associated with V-gene and J-gene trimming of TCR beta chains, and the association was replicated in an independent cohort. An earlier analysis of approximately 600 of the donors showed that most TCR beta V segments appeared in productive rearrangements either about 87% or about 30% of the time, which broadly matched IMGT annotations. A later analysis reported that several top co-occurrence clusters appeared linked to parvovirus B19, influenza, CMV and Epstein-Barr virus. Because HLA typing was unavailable for some donors at each locus, only the typed subset was used in association tests. Strong co-occurrence of HLA alleles, especially DR and DQ, made assigning TCR associations to individual alleles difficult. In both the original and validation cohorts, the classifier was reported to diagnose cytomegalovirus status with high specificity and sensitivity. A total of around 150 TCR beta chains were listed by the study as associated with cytomegalovirus. Correlated functional status among segregating V segments might be attributable to linkage disequilibrium, but an unknown experimental factor could not be ruled out. A further reported finding was that TCR beta sequences accurately predicted the HLA-A and HLA-B alleles for most subjects in the first cohort. In a later analysis, HLA-associated TCR beta chains showed more clonal expansion and lower generation probabilities than non-associated chains that were equally common. Three of the identified cytomegalovirus-associated TCR beta chains were confirmed in vitro to be specific for cytomegalovirus antigens.

Notes on this clone: No cognate antigen has been identified for it.

The cohort consisted of some 730 healthy bone marrow donors. All cohort members were sampled while nominally healthy, although unrecorded immune exposures were likely present. The donor was CMV seropositive and was included in the group of 270 or so seropositive cohort members. A peripheral blood sample was collected from each donor, and TCR beta sequencing was performed on peripheral blood mononuclear cells. The Qiagen DNeasy Blood Extraction Kit was used to extract genomic DNA from the blood cell samples. Library prep was done by the immunoSEQ multiplex PCR assay. For the multiplex PCR, a mixture combining 60 forward primers for TCR Vbeta segments and 13 reverse primers for TCR Jbeta segments was used. The CDR3 region of rearranged TCR beta genes was amplified from genomic DNA with a multiplex PCR assay. Amplified TCR beta libraries were sequenced as 87-base-pair reads on the Illumina HiSeq System. The published analysis was carried out like this. In a later analysis, some 80 million unique TCR beta chains were counted across the roughly 700 repertoires, and roughly 10 million of these chains were shared by at least two donors. To remove PCR and sequencing errors, raw reads were error-corrected and collapsed into unique sequences using a nearest-neighbor algorithm that merged closely related sequences. CDR3 sequences were aligned to IMGT reference sequences to assign V, D and J gene segments. Each retained sequence needed at least a six-nucleotide match to both a V gene segment and a J gene segment. A rearrangement was called productive if the CDR3 had no stop codons and remained in frame with V and J, and every other rearrangement was called non-productive. Following IMGT convention, CDR3 was defined as the stretch from the second conserved V-encoded cysteine to the conserved J-encoded phenylalanine. Sequences without an unambiguous match to a single V gene segment were excluded from the earlier analysis of 450 to 750 of the donors. In an earlier analysis of several hundred of the donors, V segments were called functional above 56.7% productive rearrangements and were called segregating when the between-donor standard deviation exceeded 5%. A statistical classification framework was developed to diagnose cytomegalovirus status using the catalog of TCR beta chain sequences. In a later analysis, V and J genes were assigned by comparing TCR nucleotide sequences against IMGT/GENE-DB human TR gene sequences. The TCRdist pipeline was used in a later analysis to assign CDR3 sequences and most-parsimonious VDJ recombination scenarios. A later analysis defined each TCR beta chain by its CDR3 amino acid sequence plus V-gene family, and excluded reads lacking a unique V-gene family. In a later analysis, some 600 highly shared, low-generation-probability nucleotide sequences were removed to address suspected cross-contamination and a sequencing artifact. A later analysis calculated a clonal expansion index for each public chain from normalized within-repertoire ranks of inferred template counts. In a later analysis, generation probabilities were computed using a VDJ recombination model fitted to out-of-frame rearrangements, and the results were checked against IGoR. In a later analysis, TCR-TCR, TCR-HLA and TCR-CMV co-occurrence was scored with hypergeometric tests, and a repertoire-size bias correction was applied to TCR pairs. False discovery rates were estimated in a later analysis by permuting HLA or CMV assignments 20 times. A later analysis grouped co-occurring TCRs with DBSCAN, adding TCRdist sequence similarity when clustering within HLA-allele-positive subsets. Repertoires with fewer than 30,000 or more than 120,000 public chains, plus five repertoires with anomalous nucleotide sharing, were excluded from co-occurrence clustering. Imported from immuneACCESS, the table was reduced by TCRdb to in-frame sequences with V and J called. These copies leave out some clones; in studies compared against another copy, an unresolved V gene accounts for under half, and the cause of the remainder is not known. V, J and clone size are taken as reported in that table, and D and trimming were inferred from the DNA itself. The sample's table lists a count of some 76,000 clones. The ten most abundant clones make up roughly 2.6% of the sample.

The origin of this receptor is a female donor in good health and CMV-seropositive. The chain joins TRBV2 to TRBJ2-7; TRBD1 agrees with 7 junctional bases. Input material: PBMCs. At the DNA level, the sequence is TGTGCCAGCAAGAGACAGGGAACTATCTACGAGCAGTACTTC. Protein translation: CASKRQGTIYEQYF.